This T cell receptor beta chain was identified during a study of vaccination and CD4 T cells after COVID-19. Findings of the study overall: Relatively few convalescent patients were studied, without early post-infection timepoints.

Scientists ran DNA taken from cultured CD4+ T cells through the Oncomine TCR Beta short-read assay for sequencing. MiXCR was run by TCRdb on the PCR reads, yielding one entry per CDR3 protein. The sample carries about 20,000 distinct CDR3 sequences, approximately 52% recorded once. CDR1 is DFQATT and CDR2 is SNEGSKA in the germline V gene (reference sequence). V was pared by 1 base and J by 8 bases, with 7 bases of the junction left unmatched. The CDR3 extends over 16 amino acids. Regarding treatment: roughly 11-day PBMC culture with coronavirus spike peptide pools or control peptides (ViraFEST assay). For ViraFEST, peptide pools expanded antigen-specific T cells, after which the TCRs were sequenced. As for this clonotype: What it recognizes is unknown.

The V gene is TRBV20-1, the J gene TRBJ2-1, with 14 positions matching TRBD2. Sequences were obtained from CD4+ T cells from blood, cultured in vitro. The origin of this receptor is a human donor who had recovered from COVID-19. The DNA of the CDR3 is TGCAGTGCTAGAGGTCGACTAGCGGGGGGGCTCTATGAGCAGTTCTTC. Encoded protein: CSARGRLAGGLYEQFF.